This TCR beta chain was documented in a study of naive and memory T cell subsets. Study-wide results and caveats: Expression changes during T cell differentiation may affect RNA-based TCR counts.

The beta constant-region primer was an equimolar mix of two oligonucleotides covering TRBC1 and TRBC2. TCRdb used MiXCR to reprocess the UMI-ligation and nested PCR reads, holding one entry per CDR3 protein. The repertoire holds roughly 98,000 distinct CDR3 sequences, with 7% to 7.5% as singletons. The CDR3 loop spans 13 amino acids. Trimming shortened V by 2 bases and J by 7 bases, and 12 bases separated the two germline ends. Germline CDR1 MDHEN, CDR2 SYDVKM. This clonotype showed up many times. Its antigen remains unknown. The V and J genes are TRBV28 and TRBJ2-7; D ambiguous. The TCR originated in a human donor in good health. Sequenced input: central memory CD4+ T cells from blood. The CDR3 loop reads CASSLPDRMEQYF. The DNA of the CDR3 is TGTGCCAGCAGTTTACCGGACCGGATGGAGCAGTACTTC.